The TCR beta chain under discussion was sequenced for a study of cytotoxic CD8 clonotypes in ibrutinib-treated CLL. Study-wide findings and caveats: Clonality measured at baseline exceeded age-matched healthy donors, tracking circulating CD8+ T-cell counts.

V was clipped by 1 base and J by 7 bases, with 13 bases between them. From germline, CDR1 is MNHNS and CDR2 SASEGT. This CDR3 contains 14 residues. Concerning this clone: Antigen specificity is unknown.

Generated by immunoSEQ multiplex PCR, the TCRdb table keeps only in-frame clones and is missing some. The sample lists around 310,000 clones, 80% occurring once. The chain employs TRBV6-1 and TRBJ2-5; D may match TRBD1 or TRBD2 (6 bases each). The starting material was PBMCs, obtained before ibrutinib treatment. The TCR originated in a human donor with chronic lymphocytic leukemia. CDR3 coding DNA: TGTGCCAGCAGTGAAGAAGGAGGGGGTGGGACCCAGTACTTC. Protein: CASSEEGGGGTQYF.